Listed here are 27 T cell receptor beta chains from one sample, sequenced in a study of T cells after yellow fever vaccination. TCRdb used MiXCR to reprocess the 5' RACE reads, holding one entry per CDR3 protein. The data show 620,000 or so distinct CDR3 sequences, approximately 13% seen once. The sample was PBMCs, taken on the day of the yellow fever booster vaccination. These receptors all stem from a man aged 25 to 40 who received the YFV17D yellow fever vaccine.

This clonotype has more than one count but fewer than ten. V is TRBV5-5 and J is TRBJ1-2, with 9 bases matching TRBD1. Germline assignment: CDR1 SGHKS and CDR2 YYEKEE (reference sequence). V lost 6 bases to trimming and J lost 6 bases; unmatched junction nucleotides: 12. CDR3 length: 15 residues. The chain's CDR3 is CASTLLGQGIDGYTF. CDR3 sequence (DNA): TGTGCCAGCACCCTACTGGGACAGGGTATCGATGGCTACACCTTC. Full variable domain (missing parts from reference TRBV5-5 and TRBJ1-2): DAGVTQSPTHLIKTRGQQVTLRCSPISGHKSVSWYQQVLGQGPQFIFQYYEKEERGRGNFPDRFSARQFPNYSSELNVNALLLGDSALYLCASTLLGQGIDGYTFGSGTRLTVV.

The chain is built from TRBV10-3 and TRBJ2-1, with 9 bases that match TRBD2. Germline-derived CDR1 and CDR2 are ENHRY and SYGVKD. The length of the CDR3 is 14 residues. The trim removed 4 bases at V and 7 bases at J, leaving 5 bases unmatched. The CDR3 region is CAISAGLAGNEQFF. In nucleotides, the CDR3 is TGTGCCATCAGTGCCGGGCTAGCGGGGAATGAGCAGTTCTTC.

This clonotype came up a few times. The chain is built from TRBV12-3 or TRBV12-4 and TRBJ2-1; TRBD2 matches 7 bases. V lost 2 bases and J lost 7; bases outside the gene matches: 11. There are 16 residues in the CDR3. The CDR3 DNA reads TGTGCCAGCAGTTTATGGGGAGGCGGGAGAGGTAATGAGCAGTTCTTC. Translating gives CASSLWGGGRGNEQFF.

J is TRBJ2-2 and V is TRBV5-1, with TRBD2 matching over 9 bases. CDR1 is SGHRS and CDR2 is YFSETQ in the germline V gene. This CDR3 is built from 16 residues. V was pared by 5 bases and J by 0 bases, with 5 bases of the junction left unmatched. This chain's CDR3 is CASRIAGVSNTGELFF. The CDR3 DNA sequence: TGCGCCAGCAGGATAGCGGGAGTATCGAACACCGGGGAGCTGTTTTTT. The full variable domain, with the rest looked up from reference TRBV5-1 and TRBJ2-2, is KAGVTQTPRYLIKTRGQQVTLSCSPISGHRSVSWYQQTPGQGLQFLFEYFSETQRNKGNFPGRFSGRQFSNSRSEMNVSTLELGDSALYLCASRIAGVSNTGELFFGEGSRLTVL.

This clonotype was counted at least ten times. The V gene is TRBV5-6, the J gene TRBJ2-7, with 7 bases aligning to TRBD2. CDR3 length: 14 amino acids. CDR1 is SGHDT and CDR2 is YYEEEE in the germline V gene. Germline trimming cut 3 bases from V and 4 bases from J; bases unmatched to any gene: 7. CDR3 DNA sequence: TGTGCCAGCAGCTACGGGACTACTGGATACGAGCAGTACTTC. Its translation: CASSYGTTGYEQYF.

This chain joins TRBV7-2 and TRBJ2-1; TRBD2 is a possible D gene (6 bases). This CDR3 region has 15 residues. The ends were cut back, 6 bases at V and 0 bases at J, with 12 bases in the middle. CDR1 and CDR2 (germline): SGHTA, FQGNSA. CDR3 loop: CASSIGSFSYNEQFF. The CDR3 DNA is TGTGCCAGCAGTATCGGGAGCTTCTCCTACAATGAGCAGTTCTTC.

A few counts support this clonotype. This chain links TRBV20-1 with TRBJ2-5; 7 bases are shared with TRBD1. Germline V gene lookup returns CDR1 DFQATT and CDR2 SNEGSKA (reference sequence). The ends lost 0 bases at V and 5 bases at J; junction bases unmatched: 12. The CDR3 is 16 residues long. CDR3 loop: CSARDPTGAIVETQYF. CDR3 nucleotide sequence: TGCAGTGCTAGAGATCCCACAGGGGCCATTGTGGAGACCCAGTACTTC.

This clonotype was picked up a small number of times. This chain uses TRBV27 with TRBJ2-2; TRBD1 matches at 7 bases. The CDR3 loop spans 14 amino acids. In germline, CDR1 is MNHEY, CDR2 SMNVEV (reference sequence). With V trimmed by 3 bases and J by 6 bases, 4 bases remained unmatched. The CDR3 DNA is TGTGCCAGCAGTTTTAGGGGGCTCGCCGGGGAGCTGTTTTTT. Its translation: CASSFRGLAGELFF.

This chain joins TRBV20-1 and TRBJ2-1, with D perhaps matching TRBD2 (6 bases). The length of the CDR3 is 13 residues. The V end was cut by 7 bases, the J end by 6 bases, with 16 bases between. CDR1 is DFQATT, CDR2 SNEGSKA, per germline (reference sequence). CDR3 residues: CSVVGGSVNEQFF. CDR3 DNA: TGCAGTGTAGTCGGGGGAAGTGTCAATGAGCAGTTCTTC.

This clonotype has just a few counts. The chain has TRBV12-3 or TRBV12-4 and TRBJ2-2; D may be TRBD2 (6 bases). The germline V and J ends were trimmed by 5 bases and 3 bases, with 16 bases remaining between them. The CDR3 extends over 16 amino acids. As DNA, the CDR3 is TGTGCCAGCAGTCCGGGACTCCCACTAGACACCGGGGAGCTGTTTTTT. This translates into CASSPGLPLDTGELFF.

This clonotype was detected a few times. The chain combines TRBV5-6 with TRBJ2-1; the match to TRBD2 covers 12 bases. V was pared by 3 bases and J by 6 bases, with 7 bases of the junction left unmatched. The CDR3 has 16 residues. CDR1 is SGHDT, CDR2 YYEEEE, per germline. The CDR3 region is CASSSMTSGSGNEQFF. CDR3 sequence (DNA): TGTGCCAGCAGCTCGATGACTAGCGGGAGTGGCAATGAGCAGTTCTTC.

This clonotype showed up just a few times. The chain uses TRBV20-1 and TRBJ1-5, with 8 bases aligning to TRBD1. V lost 3 bases, J lost 4 bases, and 14 bases stayed unmatched. Germline V gene data show CDR1 as DFQATT and CDR2 as SNEGSKA (reference sequence). The CDR3 totals 17 residues. CDR3 coding DNA: TGCAGTGCTAGTTCCCGCGGACAGGGAAAAGGGAATCAGCCCCAGCATTTT. Its protein product is CSASSRGQGKGNQPQHF.

This clonotype was seen many times. The CDR3 DNA is TGTGCCAGCAGCATGGGACAGGGGACCTACGAGCAGTACTTC. Encoded protein: CASSMGQGTYEQYF. J is TRBJ2-7 and V is TRBV7-2; TRBD1 matches at 10 bases. Germline assignment: CDR1 SGHTA and CDR2 FQGNSA. The CDR3 is 14 residues long. With 5 bases clipped from V and 2 bases from J, the junction kept 3 bases outside the gene matches.

J is TRBJ2-4 and V is TRBV6-6, with D hard to call. Germline V gene data show CDR1 as MNHNY and CDR2 as SVGAGI (reference sequence). Trimming removed 6 bases from V and 4 bases from J, with 10 bases in between. The CDR3 has 13 amino acids. The CDR3 spells CASSVGIKNIQYF. The CDR3 nucleotides are TGTGCCAGCAGCGTTGGGATTAAAAACATTCAGTACTTC.

This clonotype was counted between two and nine times. The V gene is TRBV25-1, the J gene TRBJ2-5; 7 positions agree with TRBD2. The CDR3 totals 14 residues. Germline loops: CDR1 MGHDK, CDR2 SYGVNS. V gave up 3 bases and J gave up 4 bases; unmatched junction bases: 5. The CDR3 here is CASSEGGTGETQYF. The CDR3, as DNA: TGTGCCAGCAGTGAGGGGGGGACGGGAGAGACCCAGTACTTC.

This clonotype was counted between two and nine times. V is TRBV15 and J is TRBJ2-3, with 9 bases that match TRBD2. The CDR3 sequence is 13 residues long. The germline CDR1 and CDR2 sequences are LNHNV and YYDKDF (reference sequence). V was pared by 1 base and J by 8 bases, with 1 base of the junction left unmatched. CDR3: CATSRVSGSTQYF. The DNA of the CDR3 is TGTGCCACCAGCAGAGTTAGCGGGAGTACGCAGTATTTT.

Concerning this clonotype: Mismatch with germline at one junction end may stem from a read error. The chain links TRBV20-1 to TRBJ2-3, with D maybe TRBD2 (5 bases). This CDR3 comprises 14 residues. Germline V gene lookup returns CDR1 DFQATT and CDR2 SNEGSKA (reference sequence). CDR3 amino acids: CSATVRASTDTPYF. The CDR3 nucleotides read TGCAGTGCCACCGTACGGGCTAGCACAGATACGCCGTATTTT.

The chain combines TRBV2 with TRBJ1-5; tentative D call: TRBD1 (6 bases). This CDR3 comprises 13 residues. Germline CDR1 is SNHLY and CDR2 is FYNNEI. V lost 6 bases to trimming and J lost 5 bases, with 11 bases between them. The DNA for the CDR3 is TGTGCCAGCAGGTTCAGGGGAGATCAGCCCCAGCATTTT. It encodes CASRFRGDQPQHF. Drawing the rest from reference TRBV2 and TRBJ1-5, the complete variable domain is EPEVTQTPSHQVTQMGQEVILRCVPISNHLYFYWYRQILGQKVEFLVSFYNNEISEKSEIFDDQFSVERPDGSNFTLKIRSTKLEDSAMYFCASRFRGDQPQHFGDGTRLSIL.

This clonotype was detected only a few times. As DNA, the CDR3 is TGTGCCAGCAGCCTTGAGGGACAGGGGTTATACGAGCAGTACTTC. This gives the protein CASSLEGQGLYEQYF. V gene TRBV7-9 combines with J gene TRBJ2-7; 10 nucleotides line up with TRBD1. Germline trimming cut 5 bases from V and 4 bases from J; bases unmatched to any gene: 8. The CDR3 extends over 15 amino acids. Germline V CDR1 and CDR2: SEHNR, FQNEAQ (reference sequence).

This clonotype was detected only a few times. This chain joins TRBV24-1 and TRBJ2-2, with TRBD2 as a possible D gene (5 bases). Germline V gene sequence: CDR1 KGHDR, CDR2 SFDVKD. This CDR3 has 15 amino acids. Trimming pared 9 bases from V and 4 bases from J, leaving 17 bases between. The CDR3 loop reads CATQSAERATGELFF. CDR3 in DNA: TGTGCCACCCAATCTGCGGAGAGGGCCACCGGGGAGCTGTTTTTT.

This clonotype occurred a few times. The genes are TRBV10-3 and TRBJ2-2; 7 bases match TRBD2. CDR1 is ENHRY, CDR2 SYGVKD, per germline. This CDR3 has 14 amino acids. V dropped 11 bases and J dropped 2; count of bases not matched to a gene: 8. For the CDR3, the DNA is TGTGCCTCGGGGGGAGGGCTAAACACCGGGGAGCTGTTTTTT. Translation: CASGGGLNTGELFF.

The chain is built from TRBV18 and TRBJ2-5; no firm D call. Germline V gives CDR1 KGHSH, CDR2 LQKENI. Trimming cost V 2 bases and J 1 base, with 5 bases left between them. The CDR3 spans 13 residues. DNA of the CDR3: TGTGCCAGCTCACCAAACACCCAAGAGACCCAGTACTTC. This codes for CASSPNTQETQYF.

The V and J genes are TRBV9 and TRBJ1-1; D might be TRBD1 (5 bases). The germline CDR1 and CDR2 sequences are SGDLS and YYNGEE. V was cut by 1 base and J by 3 bases, with 22 bases left in between. The CDR3 has 18 residues. DNA of the CDR3: TGTGCCAGCAGCGTATCCCTCGCTCCAGGGCTTGTGGACACTGAAGCTTTCTTT. Translated, it gives CASSVSLAPGLVDTEAFF.

The V gene is TRBV7-2, the J gene TRBJ2-5; tentatively, D is TRBD1 (5 bases). V was pared by 1 base and J by 1 base, with 13 bases between. CDR3 length: 16 amino acids. The V gene's germline CDR1 is SGHTA and CDR2 FQGNSA. The CDR3 nucleotides read TGTGCCAGCAGCTTAGGGATACAGGCGAGCCAAGAGACCCAGTACTTC. Protein product: CASSLGIQASQETQYF.

This clonotype was counted between two and nine times. The chain carries TRBV20-1 and TRBJ2-5; 10 nucleotides align to TRBD2. CDR1 is DFQATT, CDR2 SNEGSKA, per germline (reference sequence). V shed 5 bases and J 1 base; nucleotides not matched to a gene: 4. The CDR3 sequence is 14 residues long. The CDR3, as DNA: TGCAGTGCTGCGACTAGCGGGTTCCAAGAGACCCAGTACTTC. Its protein product is CSAATSGFQETQYF.

This clonotype was recorded a few times. The J gene is TRBJ2-7, the V gene TRBV5-1; D may be TRBD2 (6 bases). CDR1 is SGHRS and CDR2 is YFSETQ in the germline V gene. V lost 2 bases and J lost 5, with 17 bases in between. The CDR3 is 15 residues long. CDR3: CASSFLAEREDEQYF. The CDR3 region has the DNA TGCGCCAGCAGCTTTTTAGCGGAGAGGGAGGACGAGCAGTACTTC.

V gene TRBV5-1 combines with J gene TRBJ2-4, with 10 bases lining up with TRBD1. V dropped 4 bases and J dropped 7; count of bases not matched to a gene: 11. CDR3 size: 16 residues. Germline CDR1 reads SGHRS; CDR2 reads YFSETQ. The CDR3 reads CASSLNSGTGVNIQYF. CDR3 coding DNA: TGCGCCAGCAGCCTGAACTCCGGGACAGGGGTGAACATTCAGTACTTC.